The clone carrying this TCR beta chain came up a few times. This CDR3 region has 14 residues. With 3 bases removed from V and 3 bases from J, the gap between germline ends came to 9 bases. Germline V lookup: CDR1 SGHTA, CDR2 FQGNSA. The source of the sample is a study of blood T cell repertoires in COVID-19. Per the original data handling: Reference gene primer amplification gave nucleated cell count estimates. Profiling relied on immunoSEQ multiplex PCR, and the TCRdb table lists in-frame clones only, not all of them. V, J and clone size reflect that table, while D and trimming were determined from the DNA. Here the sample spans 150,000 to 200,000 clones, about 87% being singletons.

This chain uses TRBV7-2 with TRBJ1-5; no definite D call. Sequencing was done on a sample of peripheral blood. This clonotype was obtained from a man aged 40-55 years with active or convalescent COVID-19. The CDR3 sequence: CASSFPGYNQPQHF. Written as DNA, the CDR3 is TGTGCCAGCAGCTTCCCAGGATACAATCAGCCCCAGCATTTT.